What follows are 28 T cell receptor beta chains derived from one specimen sequenced in a study of PD-L1 blockade in urothelial cancer. Sample time point: peripheral blood 6 weeks after treatment start. The protocol was immunoSEQ multiplex PCR, while the TCRdb copy is restricted to in-frame clones and leaves out a portion. The data contain around 120,000 clones, more than 85% of them singletons. The input for sequencing was PBMCs, taken around atezolizumab (anti-PD-L1) treatment. These receptor sequences come from a man between 60 and 75 years old with urothelial cancer.

The chain has TRBV11-2 and TRBJ2-3; D uncertain. Germline CDR1 SGHAT, CDR2 FQNNGV. The V end was cut by 3 bases, the J end by 2 bases, with 6 bases between. CDR3 length: 13 amino acids. As DNA, the CDR3 is TGTGCCAGCAGCTTCGGAGACACAGATACGCAGTATTTT. It encodes CASSFGDTDTQYF. Based on the CDR3 plus reference TRBV11-2 and TRBJ2-3, the full variable domain is EAGVAQSPRYKIIEKRQSVAFWCNPISGHATLYWYQQILGQGPKLLIQFQNNGVVDDSQLPKDRFSAERLKGVDSTLKIQPAKLEDSAVYLCASSFGDTDTQYFGPGTRLTVL.

The rearrangement links TRBV28 to TRBJ2-7; TRBD2 agrees at 9 bases. The CDR3 totals 16 residues. V was clipped by 5 bases and J by 5 bases; unmatched bases: 13. CDR1 and CDR2 (germline): MDHEN, SYDVKM. CDR3 sequence reads: CASSPMLAGTTHEQYF. The CDR3 coding sequence is TGTGCCAGCAGTCCGATGCTAGCGGGAACCACCCACGAGCAGTACTTC.

The chain combines TRBV30 with TRBJ2-3; weak D call: TRBD2 (6 bases). The V gene lost 0 bases and the J gene lost 6 bases, with 22 bases spanning the gap. CDR3 size: 17 residues. The germline V gene has CDR1 GTSNPN and CDR2 SVGIG (reference sequence). In nucleotides, the CDR3 is TGTGCCTGGAGTGTACCCGTAGGAGGGGCCCGGTGGGATACGCAGTATTTT. It specifies CAWSVPVGGARWDTQYF.

The V call is TRBV30, the J call TRBJ2-3, with unresolved D. V shed 0 bases and J shed 1 base, with 5 bases lying between them. CDR3 size: 13 residues. CDR1 and CDR2 from the germline V gene are GTSNPN and SVGIG (reference sequence). The CDR3 region is CAWSVAGTDTQYF. The CDR3 nucleotides are TGTGCCTGGAGTGTAGCTGGCACAGATACGCAGTATTTT.

This rearrangement joins TRBV5-4 to TRBJ2-3; D may be TRBD2 (8 bases). The CDR3 extends over 16 amino acids. Trimming took 4 bases from V and 1 from J, leaving 16 bases between them. Germline V gene lookup returns CDR1 SGHNT and CDR2 YYREEE (reference sequence). The CDR3, as DNA: TGTGCCAGCAGCGAGGGACAGACTAGCGGCACAGATACGCAGTATTTT. It specifies CASSEGQTSGTDTQYF.

The gene calls are TRBV5-1 and TRBJ2-2; maybe TRBD1 (6 bases). V lost 4 bases to trimming and J lost 2 bases, with 12 bases between them. Germline V gene lookup returns CDR1 SGHRS and CDR2 YFSETQ. The CDR3 is 15 amino acids. The CDR3, as DNA: TGCGCCAGCAGCCTGGACAGCCTTAACACCGGGGAGCTGTTTTTT. It encodes CASSLDSLNTGELFF.

The rearrangement links TRBV7-9 to TRBJ1-1, with D unresolved. The CDR3 extends over 13 amino acids. The V end was cut by 6 bases, the J end by 4 bases, with 12 bases between. CDR1 SEHNR and CDR2 FQNEAQ come from the germline V gene (reference sequence). Here the CDR3 DNA reads TGTGCCAGCAGTCCGCGGGGTGGCACTGAAGCTTTCTTT. Protein product: CASSPRGGTEAFF.

V and J are TRBV7-6 and TRBJ1-4; 8 bases agree with TRBD1. J gave up 8 bases and V 5 bases, and 16 bases lay outside the gene matches. CDR3 length equals 17 residues. Germline CDR1 is SGHVS and CDR2 is FNYEAQ. CDR3 amino acids: CASSPGQGVFPSEKLFF. The CDR3 nucleotides are TGTGCCAGCAGCCCCGGACAGGGAGTTTTCCCTTCGGAAAAACTGTTTTTT.

V is TRBV9 and J is TRBJ2-7; D is unresolved. CDR3 length equals 14 residues. CDR1 is SGDLS, CDR2 YYNGEE, per germline. The V end was cut by 0 bases, the J end by 3 bases, with 10 bases between. The CDR3 nucleotides read TGTGCCAGCAGCGTAGGAGTGTCGGGCTACGAGCAGTACTTC. Residues: CASSVGVSGYEQYF. The full variable domain, with the rest looked up from reference TRBV9 and TRBJ2-7, is DSGVTQTPKHLITATGQRVTLRCSPRSGDLSVYWYQQSLDQGLQFLIQYYNGEERAKGNILERFSAQQFPDLHSELNLSSLELGDSALYFCASSVGVSGYEQYFGPGTRLTVT.

The V gene is TRBV28, the J gene TRBJ1-3; a possible D gene is TRBD1 (6 bases). This CDR3 region has 16 residues. In germline, CDR1 is MDHEN, CDR2 SYDVKM. V lost 4 bases and J 2 bases, leaving 15 bases between the germline ends. DNA for the CDR3: TGTGCCAGCAGTTCACCCACAGGGTGGCCTGGAAACACCATATATTTT. It yields the protein CASSSPTGWPGNTIYF.

This chain links TRBV9 with TRBJ1-5; 7 positions agree with TRBD1. With 3 bases clipped from V and 3 bases from J, the junction kept 3 bases outside the gene matches. The germline V gene encodes CDR1 SGDLS and CDR2 YYNGEE. The CDR3 consists of 14 residues. The CDR3 DNA sequence: TGTGCCAGCAGCGCGGGACAGTACAATCAGCCCCAGCATTTT. This sequence encodes CASSAGQYNQPQHF. Full variable domain (missing parts from reference TRBV9 and TRBJ1-5): DSGVTQTPKHLITATGQRVTLRCSPRSGDLSVYWYQQSLDQGLQFLIQYYNGEERAKGNILERFSAQQFPDLHSELNLSSLELGDSALYFCASSAGQYNQPQHFGDGTRLSIL.

The V gene is TRBV11-2, the J gene TRBJ2-7; no firm D call. The CDR3 spans 12 residues. Per the germline V gene, CDR1 is SGHAT and CDR2 is FQNNGV. V dropped 5 bases and J dropped 8 bases, with 13 bases sitting between them. Written as DNA, the CDR3 is TGTGCCAGCAGCCCCGTCAGGCCGCAGCAGTACTTC. Protein product: CASSPVRPQQYF.

This chain joins TRBV5-1 and TRBJ2-7, with 8 bases identical to TRBD2. Per germline, CDR1 SGHRS and CDR2 YFSETQ. The CDR3 has 14 amino acids. Trimming at V came to 4 bases and at J to 5 bases, leaving 8 bases not matched to a gene. The CDR3 DNA reads TGCGCCAGCAGCCGGGAGGGGGGGGTGGACGAGCAGTACTTC. Translation gives CASSREGGVDEQYF.

V is TRBV28 and J is TRBJ1-2, with a tentative D call TRBD1 (6 bases). The CDR3 loop spans 13 amino acids. The V gene's germline CDR1 is MDHEN and CDR2 SYDVKM. The V end was cut by 5 bases, the J end by 2 bases, with 9 bases between. CDR3 bases: TGTGCCAGCAGTCGGACAGAAAACTATGGCTACACCTTC. It translates to CASSRTENYGYTF.

This clone showed up just a few times. The chain recombines TRBV11-3 with TRBJ2-1, with 7 nucleotides matching TRBD1. CDR3 length: 13 amino acids. J was trimmed by 4 bases and V by 7 bases; bases with no gene match: 4. Germline V CDR1 and CDR2: SGHNT, YENEEA. The CDR3 region is CASNLQGYNEQFF. The CDR3 nucleotides read TGTGCCAGCAACCTACAGGGGTACAATGAGCAGTTCTTC. The full variable domain, completed using reference TRBV11-3 and TRBJ2-1, is EAGVVQSPRYKIIEKKQPVAFWCNPISGHNTLYWYLQNLGQGPELLIRYENEEAVDDSQLPKDRFSAERLKGVDSTLKIQPAELGDSAVYLCASNLQGYNEQFFGPGTRLTVL.

J is TRBJ2-7 and V is TRBV2; D might be TRBD2 (6 bases). The germline gives CDR1 SNHLY, CDR2 FYNNEI. V was trimmed by 1 base and J by 4 bases, leaving 14 bases between them. This CDR3 contains 15 residues. The CDR3 protein is CASSEGAGGVYEQYF. CDR3 nucleotides: TGTGCCAGCAGTGAAGGAGCAGGCGGGGTTTACGAGCAGTACTTC.

The rearrangement joins TRBV19 to TRBJ2-5, with a weak D call TRBD1 (5 bases). Germline V lookup: CDR1 LNHDA, CDR2 SQIVND (reference sequence). The CDR3 loop spans 13 amino acids. V shed 6 bases and J shed 1 base, with 9 bases lying between them. CDR3 coding DNA: TGTGCCAGTAGCCTTGGGGCCCAAGAGACCCAGTACTTC. Amino acid sequence: CASSLGAQETQYF. The full variable domain, rest sourced from reference TRBV19 and TRBJ2-5, is DGGITQSPKYLFRKEGQNVTLSCEQNLNHDAMYWYRQDPGQGLRLIYYSQIVNDFQKGDIAEGYSVSREKKESFPLTVTSAQKNPTAFYLCASSLGAQETQYFGPGTRLLVL.

The J gene is TRBJ2-2, the V gene TRBV2; TRBD2 is a possible D gene (6 bases). The CDR3 consists of 17 residues. Trimming removed 4 bases at V and 6 bases at J, with 21 bases between. The germline gives CDR1 SNHLY, CDR2 FYNNEI. The CDR3 here is CASSVSHPGLTPGELFF. The CDR3 DNA follows: TGTGCCAGCAGTGTCTCCCATCCGGGACTCACTCCCGGGGAGCTGTTTTTT.

Comments on this clone: Other nucleotide sequences from this sample produce the same CDR3. The V and J genes are TRBV18 and TRBJ2-7; the D is unclear. The germline V gene encodes CDR1 KGHSH and CDR2 LQKENI. V dropped 0 bases and J dropped 0 bases, with 9 bases sitting between them. The CDR3 has 15 amino acids. CDR3 DNA: TGTGCCAGCTCACCACCGTCCAGGAACTCCTACGAGCAGTACTTC. Translation: CASSPPSRNSYEQYF.

The chain links TRBV9 to TRBJ2-3, with D unresolved. CDR1 and CDR2 (germline): SGDLS, YYNGEE. V was shortened by 3 bases and J by 0 bases, with 8 bases between the two germline ends. The CDR3 spans 14 residues. The CDR3 loop is CASSETGSTDTQYF. The CDR3, as DNA: TGTGCCAGCAGCGAGACTGGTAGCACAGATACGCAGTATTTT.

The CDR3 DNA reads as TGCGCCAGCAGCCAAGCTGTGAGTCTAGCCAGTTACAATGAGCAGTTCTTC. Residues: CASSQAVSLASYNEQFF. This rearrangement joins TRBV4-1 to TRBJ2-1, with a tentative D call TRBD2 (5 bases). Germline CDR1 and CDR2: MGHRA and YSYEKL. The CDR3 loop spans 17 amino acids. V gave up 1 base and J gave up 4 bases, with 17 bases separating them.

The rearrangement joins TRBV6-5 to TRBJ1-5; 7 bases are shared with TRBD1. CDR3 length: 15 residues. The V and J ends lost 4 bases and 0 bases, in that order; junction bases with no gene match: 3. In germline, CDR1 is MNHEY, CDR2 SVGAGI. The CDR3 here is CASSWDSHSNQPQHF. DNA of the CDR3: TGTGCCAGCAGTTGGGACAGCCATAGCAATCAGCCCCAGCATTTT.

This chain connects TRBV4-3 to TRBJ1-5; D is uncertain. Germline values: CDR1 LGHNA, CDR2 YSLEER. The germline V and J ends were trimmed by 0 bases and 4 bases, with 10 bases remaining between them. The CDR3 covers 15 residues. The CDR3 loop is CASSQDLWRNQPQHF. The CDR3 nucleotides read TGCGCCAGCAGCCAAGATTTGTGGCGGAATCAGCCCCAGCATTTT.

The gene calls are TRBV10-3 and TRBJ1-1, with a tentative D call TRBD1 (6 bases). The CDR3 sequence is 14 residues long. CDR1 ENHRY and CDR2 SYGVKD come from the germline V gene. V lost 2 bases and J lost 1, with 8 bases in between. The DNA of the CDR3 is TGTGCCATCAGTGAGAACAGGGAGAACACTGAAGCTTTCTTT. As protein: CAISENRENTEAFF.

V gene TRBV6-1 combines with J gene TRBJ1-2; 7 bases align to TRBD1. With V trimmed by 7 bases and J by 3 bases, 5 bases remained unmatched. The CDR3 consists of 13 residues. Per germline, CDR1 MNHNS and CDR2 SASEGT. The CDR3 loop reads CASKTGVDYGYTF. The CDR3 nucleotides read TGTGCCAGCAAAACAGGGGTGGACTATGGCTACACCTTC.

CDR3 DNA sequence: TGTGCCAGCAACACAGGGCCTAGGCCGCACCAGCCCCAGCATTTT. This gives the protein CASNTGPRPHQPQHF. The chain recombines TRBV6-6 with TRBJ1-5; possibly TRBD1 for D (6 bases). Trimming shortened V by 7 bases and J by 7 bases, and 20 bases separated the two germline ends. Germline V CDR1 and CDR2: MNHNY, SVGAGI (reference sequence). The CDR3 is made up of 15 amino acids.

The chain couples TRBV9 to TRBJ1-6; D is perhaps TRBD1 (5 bases). Trimming removed 0 bases at V and 10 bases at J, with 11 bases between. Germline CDR1 is SGDLS and CDR2 is YYNGEE. This CDR3 region has 14 residues. The CDR3 is CASSVAAGSSPLHF. For the CDR3, the DNA is TGTGCCAGCAGCGTAGCGGCAGGGTCCTCACCCCTCCACTTT.

This chain joins TRBV6-1 and TRBJ1-1; weak D call: TRBD1 (6 bases). Germline V gene data show CDR1 as MNHNS and CDR2 as SASEGT. This CDR3 spans 17 amino acids. V lost 0 bases and J 1 base, leaving 15 bases between the germline ends. Here the CDR3 reads CASSEALSGRGNTEAFF. CDR3 nucleotides: TGTGCCAGCAGTGAAGCTCTTTCGGGCAGGGGGAACACTGAAGCTTTCTTT.